Listed here are 18 T cell receptor beta chains from one sample, sequenced in a study of blood T cell repertoires in COVID-19. TCRdb's table, derived via immunoSEQ multiplex PCR, lists solely in-frame clones and lacks some. In the table there are 200,000 to 300,000 clones, roughly 85% of which are singletons. Sequencing used peripheral blood. The receptors here all came from a woman between 18 and 29 years old with acute or convalescent COVID-19.

The chain is built from TRBV6-5 and TRBJ2-1; 9 nucleotides line up with TRBD1. The germline V gene has CDR1 MNHEY and CDR2 SVGAGI. The CDR3 runs 13 residues. The V gene end was trimmed by 6 bases and the J gene end by 10 bases; junction bases not matched to a gene: 7. CDR3 loop: CASRRGTGLEQFF. CDR3 in DNA: TGTGCCAGCAGGAGGGGGACAGGGTTAGAGCAGTTCTTC.

This clone was observed a single time. This chain joins TRBV7-9 and TRBJ1-2; the D gene is possibly TRBD1 (5 bases). The CDR3 has 15 amino acids. The V end was cut by 1 base, the J end by 7 bases, with 16 bases between. Germline-derived CDR1 and CDR2 are SEHNR and FQNEAQ (reference sequence). CDR3 protein: CASSLVPWQGGGYTF. The CDR3 region has the DNA TGTGCCAGCAGCTTAGTTCCCTGGCAGGGAGGTGGCTACACCTTC. The entire variable domain, with the rest obtained from reference TRBV7-9 and TRBJ1-2, is as follows: DTGVSQNPRHKITKRGQNVTFRCDPISEHNRLYWYRQTLGQGPEFLTYFQNEAQLEKSRLLSDRFSAERPKGSFSTLEIQRTEQGDSAMYLCASSLVPWQGGGYTFGSGTRLTVV.

The chain uses TRBV4-3 and TRBJ1-1; a possible D gene is TRBD1 (6 bases). In germline, CDR1 is LGHNA, CDR2 YSLEER. V gave up 5 bases and J gave up 1 base, with 11 bases separating them. CDR3 length: 14 amino acids. The CDR3 bases are TGCGCCAGCAGCTCGGGACACGAGAACACTGAAGCTTTCTTT. Its translation is CASSSGHENTEAFF.

This rearrangement joins TRBV9 to TRBJ2-2, with D possibly being TRBD2 (5 bases). Trimming shortened V by 7 bases and J by 6 bases, and 7 bases separated the two germline ends. This CDR3 is built from 11 residues. Germline V CDR1 and CDR2: SGDLS, YYNGEE. CDR3 loop: CASERAGELFF. The CDR3 DNA sequence: TGTGCCAGCGAGAGGGCCGGGGAGCTGTTTTTT. Supplemented by reference TRBV9 and TRBJ2-2, the full variable domain reads DSGVTQTPKHLITATGQRVTLRCSPRSGDLSVYWYQQSLDQGLQFLIQYYNGEERAKGNILERFSAQQFPDLHSELNLSSLELGDSALYFCASERAGELFFGEGSRLTVL.

This rearrangement joins TRBV4-3 to TRBJ2-1; 7 bases map to TRBD1. V shed 3 bases, J shed 7 bases, and the junction held 18 bases outside the gene matches. The germline V gene has CDR1 LGHNA and CDR2 YSLEER. This CDR3 spans 18 amino acids. CDR3 protein: CASSQDLVQGPRVNEQFF. The CDR3 region has the DNA TGCGCCAGCAGCCAGGACTTAGTACAGGGGCCCCGGGTAAATGAGCAGTTCTTC.

This clone was recorded at least ten times. The chain couples TRBV29-1 to TRBJ2-5, with D possibly matching TRBD2 (6 bases). The CDR3 runs to 12 residues. Per the germline V gene, CDR1 is SQVTM and CDR2 is ANQGSEA. V lost 3 bases and J lost 5, with 10 bases in between. The CDR3, as DNA: TGCAGCGTTGACGGGGGAAGGGAGACCCAGTACTTC. The encoded protein is CSVDGGRETQYF.

This chain connects TRBV27 to TRBJ2-1, with 11 positions matching TRBD2. The J segment lost 6 bases and the V segment lost 6 bases, leaving 1 base of the junction unmatched. Germline V gene lookup returns CDR1 MNHEY and CDR2 SMNVEV (reference sequence). The CDR3 runs 13 residues. CDR3 in amino acids: CASRLAGVNEQFF. CDR3 in DNA: TGTGCCAGCAGACTAGCGGGAGTCAATGAGCAGTTCTTC.

The CDR3 loop reads CARSSGYSYEQYF. DNA of the CDR3: TGTGCCAGAAGCTCAGGATACTCCTACGAGCAGTACTTC. The rearrangement uses TRBV5-3 and TRBJ2-7; D is ambiguous. TRBV5-3 is noted as an ORF with a role that remains uncertain. V was pared by 3 bases and J by 0 bases, with 7 bases between. CDR3 size: 13 residues.

The gene calls are TRBV18 and TRBJ1-2, with D perhaps matching TRBD1 (5 bases). The V end lost 4 bases, the J end lost 1 base, and 7 bases lay between the germline ends. This CDR3 is built from 13 residues. Per germline, CDR1 KGHSH and CDR2 LQKENI. Here the CDR3 reads CASSLGVNYGYTF. CDR3 DNA sequence: TGTGCCAGCTCACTAGGGGTTAACTATGGCTACACCTTC. Full variable domain (outside the CDR3, taken from reference TRBV18 and TRBJ1-2): NAGVMQNPRHLVRRRGQEARLRCSPMKGHSHVYWYRQLPEEGLKFMVYLQKENIIDESGMPKERFSAEFPKEGPSILRIQQVVRGDSAAYFCASSLGVNYGYTFGSGTRLTVV.

CDR3 sequence (DNA): TGCGCCAGCAGCTTGGTGGCTAGCGGGATCTCCTACAATGAGCAGTTCTTC. As protein: CASSLVASGISYNEQFF. The chain is built from TRBV5-1 and TRBJ2-1; 9 bases map to TRBD2. The ends lost 0 bases at V and 0 bases at J; junction bases unmatched: 4. The CDR3 runs to 17 residues. The V gene's germline CDR1 is SGHRS and CDR2 YFSETQ.

CDR3 nucleotide sequence: TGTGCCAGCAGTTTGGCCAGACCGACCAGGTACGAGCAGTACTTC. Its translation: CASSLARPTRYEQYF. The chain is built from TRBV27 and TRBJ2-7; D gene ambiguous. The V gene's germline CDR1 is MNHEY and CDR2 SMNVEV (reference sequence). The CDR3 length is 15 residues. V lost 3 bases and J 4 bases, leaving 16 bases between the germline ends.

This chain joins TRBV19 and TRBJ1-5; weak D call: TRBD1 (5 bases). The CDR3 is 13 amino acids. Germline values: CDR1 LNHDA, CDR2 SQIVND (reference sequence). V shed 8 bases and J shed 4 bases, with 12 bases lying between them. In DNA, the CDR3 is TGTGCCAGTGAGGGACTGCCAAATCAGCCCCAGCATTTT. Its translation: CASEGLPNQPQHF. Full variable domain (remainder filled in from reference TRBV19 and TRBJ1-5): DGGITQSPKYLFRKEGQNVTLSCEQNLNHDAMYWYRQDPGQGLRLIYYSQIVNDFQKGDIAEGYSVSREKKESFPLTVTSAQKNPTAFYLCASEGLPNQPQHFGDGTRLSIL.

The chain couples TRBV29-1 to TRBJ2-1; 12 bases agree with TRBD2. Per germline, CDR1 SQVTM and CDR2 ANQGSEA. V trimming: 4 bases; J trimming: 5 bases; junction bases outside the gene matches: 18. The CDR3 loop spans 19 amino acids. DNA of the CDR3: TGCAGCGTTGTGCTTTACTTCATTGAGACTAGCGGGAGCAACAATGAGCAGTTCTTC. Amino acids: CSVVLYFIETSGSNNEQFF.

The genes are TRBV14 and TRBJ1-2, with 10 bases identical to TRBD1. This CDR3 is 14 amino acids long. Looked up from germline, CDR1 is SGHDN and CDR2 is FVKESK. J was trimmed by 4 bases and V by 3 bases; bases with no gene match: 2. The CDR3 is CASSHGQGVYGYTF. DNA for the CDR3: TGTGCCAGCAGCCACGGACAGGGGGTCTATGGCTACACCTTC.

The J gene is TRBJ2-5, the V gene TRBV10-2; 8 nucleotides agree with TRBD2. Germline V CDR1 and CDR2: WSHSY, SAAADI. V lost 6 bases to trimming and J lost 2 bases; unmatched junction nucleotides: 14. This CDR3 region has 17 residues. This CDR3 is CASRPPRGGRTQETQYF. In DNA, the CDR3 is TGCGCCAGCAGGCCCCCCAGGGGCGGGAGGACACAAGAGACCCAGTACTTC.

This clone was seen more than once but under ten times. The chain carries TRBV3-1 (or the pseudogene TRBV3-2) and TRBJ1-6, with no clear D. The CDR3 has 16 residues. CDR1 and CDR2 (germline): LGHDT, YNNKEL (reference sequence). V lost 3 bases and J lost 9, with 18 bases in between. The CDR3 loop is CASSHSYSLSGSPLHF. In nucleotides, the CDR3 is TGTGCCAGCAGCCATTCGTATTCGTTATCGGGTTCACCCCTCCACTTT.

The genes are TRBV4-2 and TRBJ2-1; D unresolved. The ends were cut back, 0 bases at V and 8 bases at J, with 5 bases in the middle. Germline CDR1 LGHNA, CDR2 YNFKEQ. The CDR3 consists of 12 residues. The CDR3 protein is CASSQDSYEQFF. For the CDR3, the DNA is TGTGCCAGCAGCCAAGATAGCTATGAGCAGTTCTTC.

V usage is TRBV2 and J usage is TRBJ1-5; D possibly corresponds to TRBD1 (5 bases). CDR1 is SNHLY, CDR2 FYNNEI, per germline. This CDR3 contains 13 residues. Trimming shortened V by 6 bases and J by 10 bases, and 16 bases separated the two germline ends. The CDR3 reads CASSPGIFRPQHF. CDR3 coding DNA: TGTGCCAGCAGCCCAGGGATTTTTCGACCCCAGCATTTT.